This TCR beta chain comes out of a study of blood T cells in healthy people across ages. A second PCR, run for roughly 6 to 11 cycles, used a sample-barcoded 5' primer plus a J-beta primer mix. At least 3 million CDR3-containing paired-end reads were obtained per sample. From the 5' RACE reads, TCRdb called clonotypes with MiXCR, one entry per CDR3 protein. The sample contains more than 1.4 million distinct CDR3 sequences, 42% of which appear only once. Regarding this clonotype: Its antigen is unknown.

Study-level findings and limits: Long-lived donors carried more naive CD4+ cells and greater diversity than aged donors.

The specimen sequenced was blood. The sequence came from a woman aged 18 to 35 in good health.

The CDR3 protein is CASSSVTRVITEAFF. Here the CDR3 DNA reads TGTGCCAGCAGCTCCGTTACCAGGGTAATCACTGAAGCTTTCTTT. The rearrangement joins TRBV7-2 to TRBJ1-1; D is perhaps TRBD1 (5 bases). V was clipped by 4 bases and J by 4 bases, with 16 bases between them. This CDR3 spans 15 amino acids. CDR1 is SGHTA, CDR2 FQGNSA, per germline. The full variable domain, its missing parts supplied by reference TRBV7-2 and TRBJ1-1, is GAGVSQSPSNKVTEKGKDVELRCDPISGHTALYWYRQSLGQGLEFLIYFQGNSAPDKSGLPSDRFSAERTGGSVSTLTIQRTQQEDSAVYLCASSSVTRVITEAFFGQGTRLTVV.